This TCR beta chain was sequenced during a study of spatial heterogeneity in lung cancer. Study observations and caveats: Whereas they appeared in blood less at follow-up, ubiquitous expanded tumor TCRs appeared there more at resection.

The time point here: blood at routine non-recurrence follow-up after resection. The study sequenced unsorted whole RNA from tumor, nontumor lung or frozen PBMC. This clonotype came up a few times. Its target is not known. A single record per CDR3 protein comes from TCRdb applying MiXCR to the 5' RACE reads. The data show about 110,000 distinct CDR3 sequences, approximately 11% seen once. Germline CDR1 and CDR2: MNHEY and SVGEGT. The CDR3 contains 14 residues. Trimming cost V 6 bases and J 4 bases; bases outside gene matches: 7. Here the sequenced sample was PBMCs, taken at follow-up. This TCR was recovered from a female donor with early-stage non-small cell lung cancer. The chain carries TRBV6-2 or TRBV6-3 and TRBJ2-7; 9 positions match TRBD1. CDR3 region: CASSTGTGQYEQYV. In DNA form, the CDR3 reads TGTGCCAGCAGCACCGGGACAGGGCAATACGAGCAGTACGTC.